Listed here are 2 T cell receptor beta chains from one sample, sequenced in a study of blood T cells in healthy people across ages. Using a J-beta primer mix together with a sample-barcoded 5' primer, a second PCR was run for roughly 7 to 11 cycles. TCRdb reprocessed the 5' RACE reads with MiXCR, giving one entry per CDR3 protein. The data contain about 1,400,000 distinct CDR3 sequences, around 59% of them singletons. Sequenced material: blood. These receptors were obtained from a man in his late teens or twenties in good health.

The genes are TRBV7-9 and TRBJ1-6, with D possibly matching TRBD1 (5 bases). The germline CDR1 and CDR2 sequences are SEHNR and FQNEAQ (reference sequence). V gave up 5 bases and J gave up 2 bases, with 13 bases separating them. The CDR3 contains 16 residues. The DNA for the CDR3 is TGTGCCAGCAGCCCGGGACCGCAAGCCTATAATTCACCCCTCCACTTT. Protein: CASSPGPQAYNSPLHF.

This clonotype was found a few times. The J gene is TRBJ2-5, the V gene TRBV27; D uncertain. The CDR3 extends over 15 amino acids. Between the trimmed V and J ends, which lost 6 bases and 0 bases, there was a span of 14 bases. Germline V lookup: CDR1 MNHEY, CDR2 SMNVEV (reference sequence). The CDR3 reads CASRNLEADQETQYF. CDR3 sequence (DNA): TGTGCCAGCAGGAATTTGGAAGCCGACCAAGAGACCCAGTACTTC.